This T cell receptor (beta chain) came from a study of blood T cell dynamics during melanoma immunotherapy. Noted time point: pre-treatment baseline. Sampling occurred pretreatment (T0) and at week 3 (W3), after cycle one of checkpoint blockade. The method was immunoSEQ multiplex PCR; TCRdb's version includes in-frame clones alone and lacks a portion of them. Of over 14,000 clones listed, more than 70% are singletons. Per the germline V gene, CDR1 is SGHRS and CDR2 is YFSETQ. The CDR3 consists of 14 residues. V lost 0 bases, J lost 5 bases, and 4 bases stayed unmatched. The J gene is TRBJ2-5, the V gene TRBV5-1; 7 bases map to TRBD1. This specimen consisted of blood, obtained from a patient treated with checkpoint blockade. The sequence was obtained from a human donor with melanoma. The CDR3 DNA sequence: TGCGCCAGCAGCTTGGGGGACAGATACGAGACCCAGTACTTC. As protein: CASSLGDRYETQYF.